This T cell receptor beta chain comes out of a study of shared clonotypes between healthy human individuals. Study background: CD8 memory received one plate per donor, CD8 naive two, CD4 memory three and CD4 naive three.

The table came from immunoSEQ multiplex PCR; TCRdb's copy has only in-frame clones and leaves some out. The sample yields a few million clones, 95% seen once. V was clipped by 8 bases and J by 0 bases; unmatched bases: 5. This CDR3 has 14 amino acids. Germline-derived CDR1 and CDR2 are ENHRY and SYGVKD. Donors comprised only Caucasian adults living in Nashville, Tennessee. The chain carries TRBV10-3 and TRBJ2-3; 7 bases agree with TRBD2. The sample taken for sequencing was naive CD4+ T cells sorted from blood. Subset defined: CD45RA+ positively selected. The TCR originated in a man aged 18-30 years in good health. The CDR3 coding sequence is TGTGCCATCCTCGAGCGGGGTAGCACAGATACGCAGTATTTT. Its translation: CAILERGSTDTQYF.